These 27 T cell receptor beta chains were sequenced from one sample in a study of immune cell composition in non-small cell lung cancer. The method was immunoSEQ multiplex PCR; TCRdb's version includes in-frame clones alone and lacks a portion of them. The data hold a few thousand clones, with more than 70% observed a single time. Source material: lung tumor tissue. The receptors here all came from a human donor with non-small cell lung cancer.

The chain couples TRBV7-9 to TRBJ2-1; tentative D call: TRBD1 (5 bases). Germline V gene lookup returns CDR1 SEHNR and CDR2 FQNEAQ (reference sequence). The CDR3 spans 13 residues. V lost 7 bases and J lost 1, with 8 bases in between. DNA for the CDR3: TGTGCCAGCAAAGACAGTTCCTACAATGAGCAGTTCTTC. Translation gives CASKDSSYNEQFF.

V usage is TRBV4-1 and J usage is TRBJ1-1; D is undetermined. This CDR3 region has 15 residues. In germline, CDR1 is MGHRA, CDR2 YSYEKL. Trimming pared 3 bases from V and 7 bases from J, leaving 18 bases between. CDR3 region: CASSHLLGGQYEAFF. The CDR3 nucleotides read TGCGCCAGCAGCCACCTCCTGGGTGGGCAGTATGAAGCTTTCTTT.

This clone was seen once. The chain recombines TRBV5-6 with TRBJ2-5; the D gene is possibly TRBD2 (7 bases). CDR3 length: 15 residues. The V gene lost 2 bases and the J gene lost 0 bases, with 11 bases spanning the gap. Looked up from germline, CDR1 is SGHDT and CDR2 is YYEEEE. The chain's CDR3 is CASSFTGTNQETQYF. CDR3 nucleotides: TGTGCCAGCAGCTTTACAGGGACTAACCAAGAGACCCAGTACTTC.

The rearrangement links TRBV27 to TRBJ2-1; D possibly corresponds to TRBD1 (5 bases). Trimming cost V 8 bases and J 3 bases, with 11 bases left between them. The CDR3 consists of 13 residues. Germline CDR1 reads MNHEY; CDR2 reads SMNVEV (reference sequence). CDR3 loop: CASSGPFYNEQFF. The CDR3 DNA follows: TGTGCCAGCTCAGGGCCCTTCTACAATGAGCAGTTCTTC.

The chain recombines TRBV6-6 with TRBJ2-5; 8 bases align to TRBD1. After removal of 5 bases from V and 5 bases from J, the junction contained 10 bases not matched to a gene. The V gene's germline CDR1 is MNHNY and CDR2 SVGAGI (reference sequence). The length of the CDR3 is 15 residues. CDR3 sequence: CASSTRGLPRETQYF. The CDR3 region has the DNA TGTGCCAGCAGTACCAGGGGGCTCCCCAGGGAGACCCAGTACTTC.

The gene calls are TRBV2 and TRBJ1-1; a possible D gene is TRBD1 (5 bases). CDR1 SNHLY and CDR2 FYNNEI come from the germline V gene. The CDR3 covers 14 residues. The germline V and J ends were trimmed by 4 bases and 2 bases, with 11 bases remaining between them. This CDR3 is CASSGQLLNTEAFF. DNA of the CDR3: TGTGCCAGCAGTGGACAGCTACTAAACACTGAAGCTTTCTTT.

This sequence joins TRBV29-1 and TRBJ2-7, with 10 bases matching TRBD2. The V gene end was trimmed by 7 bases and the J gene end by 3 bases; junction bases not matched to a gene: 6. CDR1 SQVTM and CDR2 ANQGSEA come from the germline V gene. CDR3 size: 13 residues. CDR3 DNA: TGCAGCGCCCTAGCGGGAGAGAACTACGAGCAGTACTTC. As protein: CSALAGENYEQYF.

Note on this clone: An end of the junction differs from the germline gene, which may be a read error. The chain combines TRBV29-1 with TRBJ2-1, with 9 bases aligning to TRBD1. This CDR3 has 16 residues. Looked up from germline, CDR1 is SQVTM and CDR2 is ANQGSEA. For the CDR3, the DNA is TGCAGCGCTGAACGACGGGACAGGGCCTCCTACAATGAGCAGTTCTTC. As protein: CSAERRDRASYNEQFF.

The chain employs TRBV29-1 and TRBJ2-5; TRBD2 matches 8 bases. The CDR3 covers 13 residues. Germline trimming cut 4 bases from V and 1 base from J; bases unmatched to any gene: 2. Germline CDR1 is SQVTM and CDR2 is ANQGSEA. This chain's CDR3 is CSVVAGGQETQYF. The CDR3 DNA follows: TGCAGCGTTGTTGCGGGGGGCCAAGAGACCCAGTACTTC.

CDR3 protein: CASSQERTGEQFF. In DNA form, the CDR3 reads TGCGCCAGCAGCCAAGAAAGGACAGGGGAGCAGTTCTTC. The chain carries TRBV4-1 and TRBJ2-1, with 8 bases identical to TRBD1. Trimming cost V 0 bases and J 10 bases; bases outside gene matches: 2. The CDR3 is 13 amino acids. The germline V gene has CDR1 MGHRA and CDR2 YSYEKL.

V usage is TRBV7-2 and J usage is TRBJ1-2, with D uncertain. CDR3 length: 14 amino acids. The germline V gene has CDR1 SGHTA and CDR2 FQGNSA. With 7 bases removed from V and 3 bases from J, the gap between germline ends came to 15 bases. The CDR3 loop is CASTPSGGYYGYTF. The CDR3, as DNA: TGTGCCAGCACCCCAAGCGGCGGTTACTATGGCTACACCTTC.

The genes are TRBV7-6 and TRBJ2-2, with TRBD1 identical over 9 bases. Looked up from germline, CDR1 is SGHVS and CDR2 is FNYEAQ. V was pared by 3 bases and J by 8 bases, with 7 bases of the junction left unmatched. The CDR3 consists of 15 residues. CDR3 region: CASSFEQGALGELFF. The DNA for the CDR3 is TGTGCCAGCAGCTTCGAACAGGGGGCGTTAGGGGAGCTGTTTTTT.

V gene TRBV5-1 combines with J gene TRBJ1-1; a weak D match, TRBD1 (5 bases). This CDR3 region has 14 residues. Between the trimmed V and J ends, which lost 1 base and 4 bases, there was a span of 11 bases. Germline assignment: CDR1 SGHRS and CDR2 YFSETQ. DNA of the CDR3: TGCGCCAGCAGCTTGCAGGGTTTGGGCACTGAAGCTTTCTTT. Its protein product is CASSLQGLGTEAFF.

This chain joins TRBV5-1 and TRBJ2-5, with D perhaps matching TRBD1 (6 bases). Germline CDR1 SGHRS, CDR2 YFSETQ. V was cut by 4 bases and J by 1 base, with 11 bases left in between. The CDR3 sequence is 14 residues long. CDR3 DNA: TGCGCCAGCAGCGGAGGACAGTTCCAAGAGACCCAGTACTTC. Its protein is CASSGGQFQETQYF.

The V call is TRBV4-3, the J call TRBJ1-3; 9 bases align to TRBD1. The ends lost 3 bases at V and 0 bases at J; junction bases unmatched: 3. The germline V gene encodes CDR1 LGHNA and CDR2 YSLEER. The CDR3 is 16 residues long. The CDR3, as DNA: TGCGCCAGCAGCCAGGGGACAGGGCGCTCTGGAAACACCATATATTTT. Amino acid sequence: CASSQGTGRSGNTIYF.

The chain has TRBV18 and TRBJ2-2; 9 bases fit TRBD2. CDR3 size: 15 residues. Germline V CDR1 and CDR2: KGHSH, LQKENI. Trimming at V came to 8 bases and at J to 6 bases, leaving 10 bases not matched to a gene. The CDR3 region has the DNA TGTGCCAGCACAATCGCCGGGACTAGCTCCGGGGAGCTGTTTTTT. It is translated as CASTIAGTSSGELFF.

The chain joins TRBV7-9 to TRBJ2-1, with 12 bases fitting TRBD2. V shed 6 bases, J shed 0 bases, and the junction held 6 bases outside the gene matches. The CDR3 is 17 residues long. Germline CDR1 SEHNR, CDR2 FQNEAQ (reference sequence). The CDR3 region is CASSSLAGGLSYNEQFF. CDR3 nucleotide sequence: TGTGCCAGCAGTTCACTAGCGGGGGGTCTCTCCTACAATGAGCAGTTCTTC.

The chain links TRBV7-6 to TRBJ2-2; D is possibly TRBD2 (5 bases). Germline CDR1 and CDR2: SGHVS and FNYEAQ. Trimming removed 2 bases from V and 4 bases from J, with 11 bases in between. This CDR3 has 15 amino acids. CDR3 amino acids: CASSLSLAGTGELFF. The CDR3 bases are TGTGCCAGCAGCTTAAGTCTAGCAGGCACCGGGGAGCTGTTTTTT.

This rearrangement joins TRBV7-6 to TRBJ2-1; 7 nucleotides line up with TRBD2. V was clipped by 2 bases and J by 4 bases; unmatched bases: 5. CDR1 is SGHVS, CDR2 FNYEAQ, per germline. The CDR3 contains 15 residues. CDR3 DNA sequence: TGTGCCAGCAGCTTAATGGCGGGAGAATACAATGAGCAGTTCTTC. Its translation: CASSLMAGEYNEQFF.

A single count supports this clone. The CDR3 loop reads CASSFGTSGKYEQYF. The DNA of the CDR3 is TGTGCCAGCAGTTTCGGGACTAGCGGGAAATACGAGCAGTACTTC. The V and J genes are TRBV28 and TRBJ2-7; 13 bases align to TRBD2. Germline CDR1 is MDHEN and CDR2 is SYDVKM. This CDR3 contains 15 residues. With V trimmed by 3 bases and J by 4 bases, 3 bases remained unmatched.

The V gene is TRBV2, the J gene TRBJ1-2; D unresolved. Trimming pared 6 bases from V and 4 bases from J, leaving 12 bases between. Germline V gene sequence: CDR1 SNHLY, CDR2 FYNNEI. The CDR3 sequence is 13 residues long. CDR3 bases: TGTGCCAGCAGCCAACAGAGAGTCTATGGCTACACCTTC. Translation gives CASSQQRVYGYTF.

This clone came up a few times. The rearrangement joins TRBV5-4 to TRBJ1-2; a possible D gene is TRBD1 (6 bases). V dropped 2 bases and J dropped 2 bases, with 10 bases sitting between them. CDR3 length: 14 residues. CDR1 is SGHNT, CDR2 YYREEE, per germline (reference sequence). In nucleotides, the CDR3 is TGTGCCAGCAGCTTTTTGGGGGCAAACTATGGCTACACCTTC. Amino acid sequence: CASSFLGANYGYTF. Using reference TRBV5-4 and TRBJ1-2 for the parts outside the CDR3, the full variable domain is ETGVTQSPTHLIKTRGQQVTLRCSSQSGHNTVSWYQQALGQGPQFIFQYYREEENGRGNFPPRFSGLQFPNYSSELNVNALELDDSALYLCASSFLGANYGYTFGSGTRLTVV.

The table lists this clone with a count of one. The genes are TRBV7-6 and TRBJ1-1; 8 nucleotides line up with TRBD1. Trimming removed 5 bases from V and 3 bases from J; junction bases left unmatched: 8. Per the germline V gene, CDR1 is SGHVS and CDR2 is FNYEAQ. CDR3 length: 15 residues. The CDR3 nucleotides are TGTGCCAGCAGCCCGTCTCCAGGGGGCTACACTGAAGCTTTCTTT. As protein: CASSPSPGGYTEAFF.

The rearrangement uses TRBV28 and TRBJ2-7, with TRBD1 matching over 7 bases. Unmatched junction bases numbered 10, after V lost 7 bases and J lost 4 bases. The V gene's germline CDR1 is MDHEN and CDR2 SYDVKM. This CDR3 has 14 residues. CDR3 in DNA: TGTGCCAGCACCGAAGGGGGACAGCTATACGAGCAGTACTTC. Protein: CASTEGGQLYEQYF.

V usage is TRBV9 and J usage is TRBJ2-5; 9 positions agree with TRBD1. From germline, CDR1 is SGDLS and CDR2 YYNGEE. The CDR3 consists of 15 residues. J gave up 5 bases and V 0 bases, and 5 bases lay outside the gene matches. CDR3 sequence reads: CASSVGTGVLETQYF. The CDR3, as DNA: TGTGCCAGCAGCGTAGGGACAGGGGTTTTGGAGACCCAGTACTTC.

The chain has TRBV5-4 and TRBJ2-1; weak D call: TRBD1 (5 bases). The germline V and J ends were trimmed by 3 bases and 4 bases, with 14 bases remaining between them. Germline values: CDR1 SGHNT, CDR2 YYREEE (reference sequence). The CDR3 covers 15 residues. The CDR3 DNA follows: TGTGCCAGCAGCTCCGGCGCCCAGGGATACAATGAGCAGTTCTTC. Its translation is CASSSGAQGYNEQFF.

V is TRBV6-5 and J is TRBJ2-1; D ambiguous. The CDR3 extends over 11 amino acids. Looked up from germline, CDR1 is MNHEY and CDR2 is SVGAGI. Trimming left V 7 bases short and J 10 bases short, with 11 bases between. The CDR3 protein is CASTDMREQFF. DNA of the CDR3: TGTGCCAGCACCGATATGAGGGAGCAGTTCTTC.